This TCR beta chain comes out of a study of patients and donors after allogeneic stem cell transplantation. MiXCR, applied by TCRdb to the RT-PCR reads, yields one record per CDR3 protein. The profile covers about a million distinct CDR3 sequences, with roughly 18% appearing a single time and approximately 5.9% taken by the ten largest. The CDR3 sequence is 14 residues long. Many counts were recorded for this clonotype. The junction departs from the called germline gene at one end, perhaps through a read error. Sequenced input: blood, either unsorted or a sorted T cell fraction (not recorded which). This TCR was recovered from a human donor who was either an allogeneic HSCT recipient or a stem cell or donor lymphocyte infusion donor (not recorded which). It is not recorded whose cells these are; they may come from a transplant donor. J is TRBJ2-1 and V is TRBV12-3 or TRBV12-4; TRBD2 agrees at 9 bases. The CDR3, as DNA: TGTGCCAGCAGCTTAGCGGGGGCCTACAATGAGCAGTTCTTC. Protein product: CASSLAGAYNEQFF.